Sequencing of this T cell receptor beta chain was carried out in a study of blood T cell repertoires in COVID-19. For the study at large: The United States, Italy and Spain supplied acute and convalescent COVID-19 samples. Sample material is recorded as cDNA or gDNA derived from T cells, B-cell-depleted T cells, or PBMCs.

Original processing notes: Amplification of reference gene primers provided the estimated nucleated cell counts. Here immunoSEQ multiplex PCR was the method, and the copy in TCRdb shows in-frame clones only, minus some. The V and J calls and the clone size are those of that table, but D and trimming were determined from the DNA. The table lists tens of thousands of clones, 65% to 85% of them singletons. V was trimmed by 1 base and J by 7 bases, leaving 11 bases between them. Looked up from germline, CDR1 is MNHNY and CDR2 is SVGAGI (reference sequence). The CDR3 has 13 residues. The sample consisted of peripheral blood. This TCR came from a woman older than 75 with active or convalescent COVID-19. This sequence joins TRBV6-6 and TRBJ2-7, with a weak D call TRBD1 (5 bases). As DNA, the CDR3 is TGTGCCAGCAGTTACTACGCCCAGGGTGAGCAGTACTTC. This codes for CASSYYAQGEQYF.